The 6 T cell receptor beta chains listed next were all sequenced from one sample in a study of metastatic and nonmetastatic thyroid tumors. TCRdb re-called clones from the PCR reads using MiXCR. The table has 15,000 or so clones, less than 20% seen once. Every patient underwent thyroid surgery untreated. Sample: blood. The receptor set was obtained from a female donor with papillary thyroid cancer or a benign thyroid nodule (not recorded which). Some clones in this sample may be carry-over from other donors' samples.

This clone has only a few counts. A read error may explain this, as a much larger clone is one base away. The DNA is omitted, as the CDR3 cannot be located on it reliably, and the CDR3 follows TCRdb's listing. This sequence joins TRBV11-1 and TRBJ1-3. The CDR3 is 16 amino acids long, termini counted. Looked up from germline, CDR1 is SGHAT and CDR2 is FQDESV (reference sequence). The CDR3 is CASSRFGVGAGNTIHF.

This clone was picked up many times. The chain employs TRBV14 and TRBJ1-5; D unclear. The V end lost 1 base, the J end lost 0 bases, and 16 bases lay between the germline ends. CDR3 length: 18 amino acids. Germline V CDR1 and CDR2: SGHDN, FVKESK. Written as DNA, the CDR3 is TGTGCCAGCAGCCAAGGTAGAACAGTGTTCTATAGCAATCAGCCCCAGCATTTT. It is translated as CASSQGRTVFYSNQPQHF. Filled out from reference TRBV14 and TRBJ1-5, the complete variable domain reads EAGVTQFPSHSVIEKGQTVTLRCDPISGHDNLYWYRRVMGKEIKFLLHFVKESKQDESGMPNNRFLAERTGGTYSTLKVQPAELEDSGVYFCASSQGRTVFYSNQPQHFGDGTRLSIL.

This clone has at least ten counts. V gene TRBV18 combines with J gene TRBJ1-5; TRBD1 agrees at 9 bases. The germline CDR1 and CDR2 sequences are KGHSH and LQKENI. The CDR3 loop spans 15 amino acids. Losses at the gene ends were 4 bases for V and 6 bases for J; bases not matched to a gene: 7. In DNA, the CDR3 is TGTGCCAGCTCACAGGGACAGGGTGGCCTTCAGCCCCAGCATTTT. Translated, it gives CASSQGQGGLQPQHF.

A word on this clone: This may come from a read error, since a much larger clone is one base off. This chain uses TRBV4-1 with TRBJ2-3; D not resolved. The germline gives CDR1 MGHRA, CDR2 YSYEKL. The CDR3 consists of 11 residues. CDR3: CASSRVGPPSF. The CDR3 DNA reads TGCGCCAGCAGCCGAGTAGGGCCCCCCTCATTT.

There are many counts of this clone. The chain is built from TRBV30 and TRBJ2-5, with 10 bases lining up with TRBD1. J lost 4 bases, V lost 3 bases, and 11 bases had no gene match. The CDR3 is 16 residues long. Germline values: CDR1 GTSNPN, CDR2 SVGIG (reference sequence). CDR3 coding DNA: TGTGCCTGGAGCCTAGGACAGGGGGGTTTGTTAGAGACCCAGTACTTC. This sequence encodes CAWSLGQGGLLETQYF.

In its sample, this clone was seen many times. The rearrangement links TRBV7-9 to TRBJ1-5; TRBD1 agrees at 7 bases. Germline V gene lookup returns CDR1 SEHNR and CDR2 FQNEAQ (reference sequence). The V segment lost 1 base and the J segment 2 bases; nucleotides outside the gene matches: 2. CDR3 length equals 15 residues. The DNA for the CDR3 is TGTGCCAGCAGCTTAGACAGGGGAGGCAATCAGCCCCAGCATTTT. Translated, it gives CASSLDRGGNQPQHF.